What follows are 2 T cell receptor beta chains derived from one specimen sequenced in a study of patients with pleural tuberculosis. TCRdb re-derived calls from the reads in MiXCR, one entry per CDR3 protein. The table lists 25,000 to 30,000 distinct CDR3 sequences, approximately 20% of them singletons. Sequenced: peripheral blood. These receptors were taken from a human donor with pleural tuberculosis.

This clonotype was recorded a few times. A much larger clone differs from this one at a single base, so this may be a read error. V usage is TRBV29-1 and J usage is TRBJ2-1; TRBD2 matches 7 bases. CDR1 is SQVTM and CDR2 is ANQGSEA in the germline V gene. The CDR3 extends over 15 amino acids. The chain's CDR3 is CSAESPSGPYNEQFF. CDR3 nucleotide sequence: TGCAGCGCTGAATCCCCTAGCGGTCCCTACAATGAGCAGTTCTTC.

This clonotype showed up many times. The V call is TRBV28, the J call TRBJ1-5; D gene ambiguous. This CDR3 contains 13 residues. Germline V gives CDR1 MDHEN, CDR2 SYDVKM. V dropped 5 bases and J dropped 4 bases, with 9 bases sitting between them. The CDR3 nucleotides are TGTGCCAGCAGTCGGGCAGGTAATCAGCCCCAGCATTTT. Translating gives CASSRAGNQPQHF. The full variable domain, with the rest looked up from reference TRBV28 and TRBJ1-5, is DVKVTQSSRYLVKRTGEKVFLECVQDMDHENMFWYRQDPGLGLRLIYFSYDVKMKEKGDIPEGYSVSREKKERFSLILESASTNQTSMYLCASSRAGNQPQHFGDGTRLSIL.